This T cell receptor beta chain originates from a study of blood T cell repertoires in COVID-19. Background on the study: Researchers got acute and convalescent COVID-19 samples from the United States, Italy and Spain. T cells, B-cell-depleted T cells, or PBMCs supplied cDNA or gDNA.

The CDR3 has 20 amino acids. Germline V gives CDR1 MDHEN, CDR2 SYDVKM. J was trimmed by 0 bases and V by 5 bases; bases with no gene match: 17. Study processing details: It was from reference gene primer amplification that nucleated cell counts were estimated. Sequencing was performed with immunoSEQ multiplex PCR; in TCRdb, only in-frame clones are kept and a portion is missing. D and trimming were read from the DNA, whereas the V and J calls and clone size are those reported in that table. The data contain approximately 210,000 clones, 84% of them singletons. The rearrangement uses TRBV28 and TRBJ1-3; 9 bases are a match to TRBD1. The sequence came from a woman aged 45-65 years with active or convalescent COVID-19. Input material: peripheral blood. CDR3 sequence reads: CASSPLDRGYRGASGNTIYF. In nucleotides, the CDR3 is TGTGCCAGCAGTCCTCTGGACAGGGGATACCGCGGGGCCTCTGGAAACACCATATATTTT.